Detailed here is one T cell receptor beta chain. One junction end disagrees with the germline gene, perhaps due to a read error. These data are taken from a study of T-cell memory formation after mild COVID-19. The V gene's germline CDR1 is SEHNR and CDR2 FQNEAQ (reference sequence). The CDR3 consists of 14 residues. MiXCR, applied by TCRdb to the 5' RACE reads, yields one record per CDR3 protein. In the table there are a few hundred thousand distinct CDR3 sequences, about 17% of which are singletons. The clonotype originates from a man aged 18-30 years who had mild COVID-19 (a few samples of this study predate the infection). Cell type and time point are not known. Sequencing was performed on PBMCs or a T cell subset sorted from them (not recorded which). This chain uses TRBV7-9 with TRBJ1-1; D unresolved. The chain's CDR3 is CASSHTPLNTEALF. As DNA, the CDR3 is TGTGCCAGCAGCCACACTCCTTTGAACACTGAAGCTCTCTTT.